This TCR beta chain was captured in a study of CD8 T cells in Susac syndrome. This CDR3 is 15 amino acids long. Trimming removed 7 bases at V and 3 bases at J, with 20 bases between. Per germline, CDR1 SGHDT and CDR2 YYEEEE. Healthy donors served as the controls. They were matched for age and sex. Reverse transcription of about 0.5 to 1 ug RNA used random hexamers. MiXCR, applied by TCRdb to the immunoSEQ multiplex PCR reads, yields one record per CDR3 protein. The sample lists some 100,000 distinct CDR3 sequences, 90% to 98% seen once, with approximately 0.093% in the top ten. This clonotype was recorded only once.

Sequencing was carried out using CD4+ T cells from PBMCs. This TCR came from a human donor in good health. The genes are TRBV5-6 and TRBJ2-7; D gene uncertain. This chain's CDR3 is CASGARGFRLYEQYF. CDR3 sequence (DNA): TGTGCCAGCGGCGCCCGAGGATTTCGTCTCTACGAGCAGTACTTC.